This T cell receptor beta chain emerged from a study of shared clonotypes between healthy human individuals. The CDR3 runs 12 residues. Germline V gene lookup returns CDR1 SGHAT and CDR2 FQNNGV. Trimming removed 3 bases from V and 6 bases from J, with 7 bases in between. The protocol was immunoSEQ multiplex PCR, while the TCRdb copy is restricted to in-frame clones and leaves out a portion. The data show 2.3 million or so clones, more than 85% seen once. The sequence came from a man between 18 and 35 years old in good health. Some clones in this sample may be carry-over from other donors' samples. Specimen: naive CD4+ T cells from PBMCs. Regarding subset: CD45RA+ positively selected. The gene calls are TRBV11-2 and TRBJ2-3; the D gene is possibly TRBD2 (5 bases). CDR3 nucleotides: TGTGCCAGCAGCTTTAGCGAGGATACGCAGTATTTT. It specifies CASSFSEDTQYF.